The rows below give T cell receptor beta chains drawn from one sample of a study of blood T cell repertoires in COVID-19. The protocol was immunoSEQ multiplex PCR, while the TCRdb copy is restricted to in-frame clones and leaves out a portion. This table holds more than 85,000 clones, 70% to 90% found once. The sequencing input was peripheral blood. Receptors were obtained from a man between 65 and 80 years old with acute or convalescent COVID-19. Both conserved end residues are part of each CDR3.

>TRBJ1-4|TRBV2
CASRDIGAQGEKLFF
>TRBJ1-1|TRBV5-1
CASSLDRGPNTEAFF
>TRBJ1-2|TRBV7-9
CASSLGGQGPYGYTF
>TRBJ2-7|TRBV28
CASSPPTGAHVRRDEQYF
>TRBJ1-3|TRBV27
CASSPGTGFSGNTIYF
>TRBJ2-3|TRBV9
CASSSGQGARDTQYF
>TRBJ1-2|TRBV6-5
CASSTGDRANYGYTF
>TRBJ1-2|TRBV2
CASSERRTGINYGYTF
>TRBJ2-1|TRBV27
CASSSIPDRVRNEQFF
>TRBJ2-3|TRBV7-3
CASSFRTAGDTQYF
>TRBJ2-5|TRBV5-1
CASSSDGGSQETQYF
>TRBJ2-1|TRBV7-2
CASSLPLGDYNEQFF
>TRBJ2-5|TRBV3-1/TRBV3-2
CASSQFYPQETQYF
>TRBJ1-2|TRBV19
CASSMGARGYTF
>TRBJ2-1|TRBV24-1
CATSDSGQGGDNEQFF
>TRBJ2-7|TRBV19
CASSDRGHGEQYF
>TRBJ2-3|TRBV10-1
CASSRETDTQYF
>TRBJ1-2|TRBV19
CASLGGDGYTF
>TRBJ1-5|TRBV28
CASSLRRGAYSNQPQHF
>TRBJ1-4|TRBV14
CASSDRPGQGGEKLFF
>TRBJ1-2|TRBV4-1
CASSQERARGANYGYTF
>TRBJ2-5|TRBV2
CASSERAGGETQYF
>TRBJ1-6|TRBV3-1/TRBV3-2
CASRPGQGTVNSPLHF
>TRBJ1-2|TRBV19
CATQRTGSAYGYTF
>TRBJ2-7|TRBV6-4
CASSDSEGGGYEQYF
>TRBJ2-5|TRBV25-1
CASSEPSGVGETQYF
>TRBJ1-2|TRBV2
CASSEDRTYGYTF
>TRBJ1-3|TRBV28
CASSPIDREPSGNTIYF
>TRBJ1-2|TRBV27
CASSPRTGRDYGYTF
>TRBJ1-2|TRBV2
CASRTTTGNYGYTF
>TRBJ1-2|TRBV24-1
CATSRALTAGLEWYTF
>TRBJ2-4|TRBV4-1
CASSQVPPGGSIQYF
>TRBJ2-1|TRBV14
CASSQTSGGYNEQFF
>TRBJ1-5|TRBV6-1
CASSESLVGISNQPQHF
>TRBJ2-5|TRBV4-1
CASSIGGETQYF
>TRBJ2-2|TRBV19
CASSIGTGGTGELFF
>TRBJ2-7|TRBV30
CAGMAGPYEQYF
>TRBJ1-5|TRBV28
CASRARGASNQPQHF
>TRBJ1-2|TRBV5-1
CASRLDRSYGYTF
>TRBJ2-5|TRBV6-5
CATSRRPQETQYF
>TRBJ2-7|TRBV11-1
CASRLVTSGAYEQYF
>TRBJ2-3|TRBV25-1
CASTRAELDTDTQYF
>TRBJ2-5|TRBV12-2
CASRLISLTQYF
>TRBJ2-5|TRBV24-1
CATSDPRDNQETQYF
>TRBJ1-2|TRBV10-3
CAISETGDYGYTF
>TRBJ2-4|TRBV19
CASSTRQGGFLAKNIQYF
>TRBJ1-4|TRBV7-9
CASEGGEKLFF
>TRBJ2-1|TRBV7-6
CASSKSPPGEQFF
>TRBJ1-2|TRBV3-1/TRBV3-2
CASSQATANYGYTF
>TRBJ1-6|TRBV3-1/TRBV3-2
CASSQRDRDSPLHF
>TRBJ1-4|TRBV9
CASSTPGQGNEKLFF
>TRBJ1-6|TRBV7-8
CASSLTDRQYNSPLHF
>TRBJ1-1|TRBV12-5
CASASLLTEAFF
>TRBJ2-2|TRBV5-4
CASSALTSGVTGELFF
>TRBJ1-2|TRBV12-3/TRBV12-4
CASSLKHYYGYTF
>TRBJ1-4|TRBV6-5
CASRGQNTNEKLFF
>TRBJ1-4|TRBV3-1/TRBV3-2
CASRARGGLGEKLFF